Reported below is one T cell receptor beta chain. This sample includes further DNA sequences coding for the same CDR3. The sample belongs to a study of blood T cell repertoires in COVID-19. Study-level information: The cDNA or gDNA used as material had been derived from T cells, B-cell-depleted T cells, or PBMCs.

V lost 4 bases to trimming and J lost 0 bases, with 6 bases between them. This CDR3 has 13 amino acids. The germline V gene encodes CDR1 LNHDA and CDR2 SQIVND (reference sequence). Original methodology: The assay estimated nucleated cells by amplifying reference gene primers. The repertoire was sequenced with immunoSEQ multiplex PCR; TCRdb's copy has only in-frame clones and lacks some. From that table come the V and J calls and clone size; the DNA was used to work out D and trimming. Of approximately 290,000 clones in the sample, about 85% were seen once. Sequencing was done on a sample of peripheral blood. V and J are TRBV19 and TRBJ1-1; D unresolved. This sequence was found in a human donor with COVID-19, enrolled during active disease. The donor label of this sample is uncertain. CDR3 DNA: TGTGCCAGTAGTACCCAGATGAACACTGAAGCTTTCTTT. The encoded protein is CASSTQMNTEAFF.